This T cell receptor beta chain was identified during a study of CD8 T cells in Susac syndrome. Germline CDR1 and CDR2: MNHEY and SVGEGT. There are 15 residues in the CDR3. Trimming cost V 8 bases and J 2 bases, with 18 bases left between them. RNA was extracted with the RNeasy kit, and a quantity of roughly 0.5 to 1 ug was reverse transcribed using random hexamers. TCRdb reanalysed the immunoSEQ multiplex PCR reads using MiXCR and keeps one entry per CDR3 protein. The data hold 150,000 to 200,000 distinct CDR3 sequences, with roughly 95% observed a single time. The J gene is TRBJ1-2, the V gene TRBV6-2 or TRBV6-3; D might be TRBD1 (6 bases). The sample was CD4+ T cells from PBMCs. The receptor's source is a human donor with multiple sclerosis. The chain's CDR3 is CASRRPGHTNYGYTF. The CDR3, as DNA: TGTGCCAGCCGGCGCCCGGGACATACCAACTATGGCTACACCTTC.